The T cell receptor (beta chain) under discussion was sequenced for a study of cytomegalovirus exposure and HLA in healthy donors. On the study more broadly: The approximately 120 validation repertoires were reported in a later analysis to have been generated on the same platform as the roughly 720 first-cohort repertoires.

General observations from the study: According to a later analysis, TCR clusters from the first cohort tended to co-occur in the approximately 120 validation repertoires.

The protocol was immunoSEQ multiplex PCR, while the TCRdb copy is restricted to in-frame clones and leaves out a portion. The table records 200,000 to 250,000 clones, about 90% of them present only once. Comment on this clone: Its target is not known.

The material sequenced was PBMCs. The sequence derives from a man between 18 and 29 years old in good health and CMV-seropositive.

This CDR3 reads CASSLAGGREPQHF. CDR3 sequence (DNA): TGTGCCAGCAGCTTGGCCGGGGGCCGGGAGCCCCAGCATTTT. The chain couples TRBV5-5 to TRBJ1-5; possibly TRBD1 for D (6 bases). The CDR3 has 14 amino acids. Trimming took off 0 bases at V and 8 bases at J, with 12 bases between the two ends. Germline lookup yields CDR1 SGHKS and CDR2 YYEKEE (reference sequence).